The 10 T cell receptor beta chains below were found in one sample sequenced in a study of CXCR4 blockade with PD-1 therapy in pancreatic cancer. Only in-frame clones appear in the TCRdb table, and some are missing; sequencing was by immunoSEQ multiplex PCR. The data contain thousands of clones, more than 45% of them singletons. The material sequenced was tumor tissue. These receptors came from a human donor with pancreatic ductal adenocarcinoma.

The CDR3 here is CASSTFDYSDTQYF. CDR3 DNA sequence: TGTGCCAGTAGTACCTTTGACTATTCAGATACGCAGTATTTT. The V and J genes are TRBV19 and TRBJ2-3, with D tentatively TRBD2 (5 bases). The germline CDR1 and CDR2 sequences are LNHDA and SQIVND (reference sequence). Trimming took 4 bases from V and 4 from J, leaving 12 bases between them. The CDR3 spans 14 residues.

This chain uses TRBV14 with TRBJ2-4; 9 positions agree with TRBD1. Germline V gene sequence: CDR1 SGHDN, CDR2 FVKESK. The CDR3 has 16 amino acids. V gave up 4 bases and J gave up 2 bases; unmatched junction bases: 6. The CDR3 loop reads CASSRGQGSSKNIQYF. The CDR3 DNA reads as TGTGCCAGCAGCCGGGGACAGGGCAGCTCCAAAAACATTCAGTACTTC.

This rearrangement joins TRBV18 to TRBJ1-3; D remains ambiguous. V lost 6 bases, J lost 0 bases, and 18 bases lay in between. The CDR3 covers 17 residues. The germline gives CDR1 KGHSH, CDR2 LQKENI. The CDR3 DNA reads as TGTGCCAGCTCTGAGAGTATGGCTTCCACCTCTGGAAACACCATATATTTT. Translated, it gives CASSESMASTSGNTIYF.

The chain recombines TRBV11-3 with TRBJ2-3; 8 positions match TRBD2. The CDR3 is 15 amino acids. Germline assignment: CDR1 SGHNT and CDR2 YENEEA. The J segment lost 0 bases and the V segment lost 7 bases, leaving 6 bases of the junction unmatched. CDR3 loop: CASTYSGTSTDTQYF. The CDR3 DNA follows: TGTGCCAGCACCTATAGCGGGACTAGCACAGATACGCAGTATTTT.

V and J are TRBV11-3 and TRBJ2-3, with TRBD2 matching over 11 bases. Germline CDR1 SGHNT, CDR2 YENEEA. V trimming: 4 bases; J trimming: 0 bases; junction bases outside the gene matches: 6. The CDR3 sequence is 17 residues long. CDR3 sequence: CASSSSTSGDSTDTQYF. The DNA for the CDR3 is TGTGCCAGCAGCTCTTCGACTAGCGGGGATAGCACAGATACGCAGTATTTT.

This clone came up a few times. The genes are TRBV19 and TRBJ2-1; D is perhaps TRBD2 (6 bases). The CDR3 is 14 residues long. The germline V gene encodes CDR1 LNHDA and CDR2 SQIVND (reference sequence). V gave up 4 bases and J gave up 10 bases, with 17 bases separating them. The CDR3 coding sequence is TGTGCCAGTAGTAGGGGGACTCCATATAGGGAGCAGTTCTTC. It is translated as CASSRGTPYREQFF.

This clone has only a few counts. This rearrangement joins TRBV6-1 to TRBJ2-7; 8 bases map to TRBD2. The CDR3 runs to 15 residues. The V and J ends lost 1 base and 3 bases, in that order; junction bases with no gene match: 5. Germline-derived CDR1 and CDR2 are MNHNS and SASEGT. The CDR3 loop is CASSEEAGEIYEQYF. CDR3 nucleotides: TGTGCCAGCAGTGAAGAAGCGGGAGAGATCTACGAGCAGTACTTC.

J is TRBJ2-2 and V is TRBV18; 9 positions agree with TRBD1. Trimming cost V 3 bases and J 6 bases; bases outside gene matches: 11. The V gene's germline CDR1 is KGHSH and CDR2 LQKENI. This CDR3 is 17 amino acids long. Here the CDR3 reads CASSPPPGQGKAGELFF. For the CDR3, the DNA is TGTGCCAGCTCACCGCCCCCGGGACAGGGAAAGGCCGGGGAGCTGTTTTTT.

V gene TRBV19 combines with J gene TRBJ2-1; 8 nucleotides line up with TRBD1. The V segment lost 7 bases and the J segment 5 bases; nucleotides outside the gene matches: 10. The CDR3 covers 15 residues. Germline assignment: CDR1 LNHDA and CDR2 SQIVND (reference sequence). This CDR3 is CASTMGTGGNNEQFF. The CDR3 coding sequence is TGTGCCAGTACCATGGGGACAGGTGGGAACAATGAGCAGTTCTTC.

In its sample, this clone was seen once. Relative to the germline gene, one junction end is altered; a read error may explain this. The rearrangement links TRBV15 to TRBJ2-1; 7 bases match TRBD2. The length of the CDR3 is 14 residues. Germline values: CDR1 LNHNV, CDR2 YYDKDF (reference sequence). CDR3 amino acids: CATSTGTNDKEQFF. For the CDR3, the DNA is TGTGCCACCAGCACCGGGACTAATGACAAGGAGCAGTTCTTC.